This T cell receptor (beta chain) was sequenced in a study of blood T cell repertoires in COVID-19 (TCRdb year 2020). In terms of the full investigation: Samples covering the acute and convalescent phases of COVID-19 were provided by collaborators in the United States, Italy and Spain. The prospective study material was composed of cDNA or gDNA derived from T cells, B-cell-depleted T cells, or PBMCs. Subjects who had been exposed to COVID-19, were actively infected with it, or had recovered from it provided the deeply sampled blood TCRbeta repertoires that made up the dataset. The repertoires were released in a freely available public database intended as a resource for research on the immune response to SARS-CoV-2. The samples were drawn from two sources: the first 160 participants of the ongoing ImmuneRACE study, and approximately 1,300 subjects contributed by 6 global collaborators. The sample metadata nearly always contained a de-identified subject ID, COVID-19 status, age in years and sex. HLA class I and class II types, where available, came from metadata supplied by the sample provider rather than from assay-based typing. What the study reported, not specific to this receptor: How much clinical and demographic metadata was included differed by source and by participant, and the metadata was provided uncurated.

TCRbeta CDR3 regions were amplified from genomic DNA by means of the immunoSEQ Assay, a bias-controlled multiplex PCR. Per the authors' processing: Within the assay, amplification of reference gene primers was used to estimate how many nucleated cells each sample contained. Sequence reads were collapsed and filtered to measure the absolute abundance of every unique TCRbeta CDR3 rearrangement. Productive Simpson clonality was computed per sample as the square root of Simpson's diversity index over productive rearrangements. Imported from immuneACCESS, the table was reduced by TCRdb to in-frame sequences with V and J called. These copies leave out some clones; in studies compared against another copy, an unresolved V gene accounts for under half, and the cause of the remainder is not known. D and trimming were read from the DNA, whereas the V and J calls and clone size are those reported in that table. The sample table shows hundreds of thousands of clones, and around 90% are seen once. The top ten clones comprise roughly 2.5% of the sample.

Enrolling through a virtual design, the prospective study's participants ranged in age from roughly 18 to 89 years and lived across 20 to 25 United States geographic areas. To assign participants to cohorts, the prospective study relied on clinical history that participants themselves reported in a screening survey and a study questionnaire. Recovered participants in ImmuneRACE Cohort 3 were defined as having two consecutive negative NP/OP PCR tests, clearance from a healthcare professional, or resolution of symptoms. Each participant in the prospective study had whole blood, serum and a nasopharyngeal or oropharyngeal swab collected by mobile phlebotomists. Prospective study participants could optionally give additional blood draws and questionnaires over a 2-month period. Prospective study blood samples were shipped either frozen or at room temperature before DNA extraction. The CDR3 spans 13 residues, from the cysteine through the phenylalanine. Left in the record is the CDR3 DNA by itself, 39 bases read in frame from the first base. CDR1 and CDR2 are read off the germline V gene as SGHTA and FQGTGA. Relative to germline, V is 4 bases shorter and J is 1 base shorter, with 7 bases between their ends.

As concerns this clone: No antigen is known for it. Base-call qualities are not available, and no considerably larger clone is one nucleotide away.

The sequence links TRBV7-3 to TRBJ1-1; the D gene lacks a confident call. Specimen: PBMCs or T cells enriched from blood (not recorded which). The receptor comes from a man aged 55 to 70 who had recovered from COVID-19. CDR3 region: CASSSLRNTEAFF. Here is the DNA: TGTGCCAGCAGCTCATTGAGGAACACTGAAGCTTTCTTT.